This TCR beta chain comes out of a study of T cell repertoires in cytomegalovirus infection. Overall study context: Public TCR beta signatures were indicative of both CMV infection and a matching HLA type.

TCRdb processed the reads anew with MiXCR; each CDR3 protein has one entry. The sample contains 110,000 or so distinct CDR3 sequences, about 33% of which appear only once. The ends were cut back, 0 bases at V and 8 bases at J, with 13 bases in the middle. The CDR3 has 14 residues. Germline CDR1 MGHRA, CDR2 YSYEKL. General study findings and limits: Cumulative frequency of public TCR beta families picked out carriers of CMV plus the relevant HLA.

This clonotype was seen ten or more times. The antigen is undetermined. The sequences come from CD8+ T cells from cultured PBMCs, collected from culture after CMV antigen stimulation. The chain carries TRBV4-1 and TRBJ1-2, with D unclear. The receptor's source is a human donor in good health (CMV status not recorded). Some clones in this sample may be carry-over from other donors' samples. CDR3 sequence: CASSQDRRYHGYTF. CDR3 DNA: TGCGCCAGCAGCCAAGATCGCAGGTACCACGGCTACACCTTC.